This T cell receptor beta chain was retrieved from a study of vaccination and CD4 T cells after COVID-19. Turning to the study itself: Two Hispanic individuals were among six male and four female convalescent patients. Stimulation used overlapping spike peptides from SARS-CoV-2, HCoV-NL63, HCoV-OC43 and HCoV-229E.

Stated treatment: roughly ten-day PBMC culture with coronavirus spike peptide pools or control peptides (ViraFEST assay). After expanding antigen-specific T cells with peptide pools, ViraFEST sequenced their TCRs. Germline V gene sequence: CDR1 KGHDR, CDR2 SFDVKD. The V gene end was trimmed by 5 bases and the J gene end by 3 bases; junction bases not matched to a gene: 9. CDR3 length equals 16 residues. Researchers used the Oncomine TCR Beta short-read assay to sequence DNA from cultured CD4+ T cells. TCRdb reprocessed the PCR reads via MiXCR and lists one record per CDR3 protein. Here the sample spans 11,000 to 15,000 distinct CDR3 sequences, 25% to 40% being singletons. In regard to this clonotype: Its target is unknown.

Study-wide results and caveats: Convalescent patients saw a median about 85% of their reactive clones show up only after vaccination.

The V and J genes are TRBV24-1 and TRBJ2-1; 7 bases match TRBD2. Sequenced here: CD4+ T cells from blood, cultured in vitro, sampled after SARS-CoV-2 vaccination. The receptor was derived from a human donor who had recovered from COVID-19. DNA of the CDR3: TGTGCCACCAGTGGTACGGGAGCGGGAAACTACAATGAGCAGTTCTTC. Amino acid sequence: CATSGTGAGNYNEQFF.